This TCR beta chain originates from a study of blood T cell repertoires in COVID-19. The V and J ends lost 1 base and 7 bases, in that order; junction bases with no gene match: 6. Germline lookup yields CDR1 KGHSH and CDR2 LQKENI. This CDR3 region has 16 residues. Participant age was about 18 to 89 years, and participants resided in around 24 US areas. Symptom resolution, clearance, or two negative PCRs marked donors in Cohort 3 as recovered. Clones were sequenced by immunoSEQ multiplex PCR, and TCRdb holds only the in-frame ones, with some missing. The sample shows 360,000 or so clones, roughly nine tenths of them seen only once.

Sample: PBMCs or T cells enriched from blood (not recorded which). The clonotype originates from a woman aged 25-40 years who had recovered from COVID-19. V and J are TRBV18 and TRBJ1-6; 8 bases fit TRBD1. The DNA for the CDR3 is TGTGCCAGCTCACCACTCCCGGGACAGGCAAATTCACCCCTCCACTTT. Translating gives CASSPLPGQANSPLHF.